The 27 T cell receptor beta chains presented below share a single source sample, sequenced in a study of human T cells and chemical hapten exposure. One entry per CDR3 protein results from TCRdb running MiXCR on the RACE reads. In the table there are approximately 50,000 distinct CDR3 sequences, approximately 9.9% of which are singletons. This sample's time point: patch test 3, about 24 weeks after DPC sensitization. Regarding treatment: therapeutic diphenylcyclopropenone sensitization with weekly scalp DPC. Source: whole blood, taken in connection with sensitization to the hapten diphenylcyclopropenone (DPC). These receptors all stem from a woman in her forties with alopecia areata. Some clones in this sample may be carry-over from other donors' samples.

This clonotype was counted only a few times. The CDR3 DNA is TGTGCCAGCAGCCCCGACAGAAGCGGGACAGATACGCAGTATTTT. This encodes CASSPDRSGTDTQYF. The chain links TRBV11-2 to TRBJ2-3; a weak D match, TRBD2 (6 bases). The CDR3 spans 15 residues. V was clipped by 5 bases and J by 3 bases, with 15 bases between them. Germline V gives CDR1 SGHAT, CDR2 FQNNGV.

This chain joins TRBV20-1 and TRBJ1-1; tentative D call: TRBD1 (5 bases). Germline V gives CDR1 DFQATT, CDR2 SNEGSKA (reference sequence). This CDR3 has 15 residues. The ends were cut back, 4 bases at V and 1 base at J, with 16 bases in the middle. DNA for the CDR3: TGCAGTGCTACCAGACGGGGACGGCAGAACACTGAAGCTTTCTTT. Encoded protein: CSATRRGRQNTEAFF.

This clonotype was picked up many times. The V gene is TRBV5-5, the J gene TRBJ2-7; D remains ambiguous. This CDR3 comprises 17 residues. Per the germline V gene, CDR1 is SGHKS and CDR2 is YYEKEE (reference sequence). The ends were cut back, 6 bases at V and 1 base at J, with 23 bases in the middle. In nucleotides, the CDR3 is TGTGCCAGCAACAACAACTCGCTCCGGAGTTTTTCCTACGAGCAGTACTTC. The encoded protein is CASNNNSLRSFSYEQYF.

J is TRBJ2-3 and V is TRBV5-8; 10 bases are a match to TRBD2. The CDR3 has 16 residues. The V gene's germline CDR1 is SGHTS and CDR2 YDEGEE. The J segment lost 4 bases and the V segment lost 1 base, leaving 6 bases of the junction unmatched. CDR3 nucleotides: TGTGCCAGCAGCTTGCCGTTTAGCGGGGGGTCAGATACGCAGTATTTT. Its translation is CASSLPFSGGSDTQYF.

At least ten counts were recorded for this clonotype. The chain uses TRBV4-3 and TRBJ1-5; no reliable D call. V shed 5 bases and J shed 2 bases, with 13 bases lying between them. Germline-derived CDR1 and CDR2 are LGHNA and YSLEER. The CDR3 contains 15 residues. CDR3 residues: CASSERWRGNQPQHF. The CDR3 DNA reads as TGCGCCAGCAGCGAGAGGTGGAGAGGCAATCAGCCCCAGCATTTT.

The gene calls are TRBV5-1 and TRBJ1-2, with D unresolved. This CDR3 region has 13 residues. V lost 0 bases, J lost 0 bases, and 3 bases lay in between. CDR1 and CDR2 (germline): SGHRS, YFSETQ. CDR3 protein: CASSLEANYGYTF. CDR3 coding DNA: TGCGCCAGCAGCTTGGAGGCTAACTATGGCTACACCTTC.

This clonotype was counted at least ten times. The chain uses TRBV18 and TRBJ2-3; D ambiguous. The CDR3 totals 16 residues. Germline V gives CDR1 KGHSH, CDR2 LQKENI. Trimming removed 1 base at V and 0 bases at J, with 11 bases between. The DNA for the CDR3 is TGTGCCAGCTCACCACTCGCGCATTCTAGCACAGATACGCAGTATTTT. Its protein is CASSPLAHSSTDTQYF.

This chain links TRBV30 with TRBJ2-1; D is undetermined. Germline CDR1 reads GTSNPN; CDR2 reads SVGIG (reference sequence). Between the trimmed V and J ends, which lost 4 bases and 4 bases, there was a span of 11 bases. The CDR3 has 13 residues. The CDR3 sequence: CAWMKGPYNEQFF. CDR3 DNA: TGTGCCTGGATGAAAGGCCCATACAATGAGCAGTTCTTC.

The V call is TRBV13, the J call TRBJ2-5; 10 bases agree with TRBD2. The CDR3 loop spans 18 amino acids. CDR1 is PRHDT and CDR2 is FYEKMQ in the germline V gene (reference sequence). J gave up 1 base and V 5 bases, and 13 bases lay outside the gene matches. In nucleotides, the CDR3 is TGTGCCAGCAGCCTATCGGAGCGGGAGGGGCCTCTCCAAGAGACCCAGTACTTC. It yields the protein CASSLSEREGPLQETQYF.

The V and J genes are TRBV5-6 and TRBJ2-1; 15 bases line up with TRBD2. J lost 6 bases, V lost 4 bases, and 11 bases had no gene match. The CDR3 is 18 amino acids. The germline CDR1 and CDR2 sequences are SGHDT and YYEEEE. The CDR3 nucleotides are TGTGCCAGCAGCCTGCGGACTAGCGGGGGGGCGCTTAGCAATGAGCAGTTCTTC. Translated: CASSLRTSGGALSNEQFF.

The chain has TRBV12-3 or TRBV12-4 and TRBJ2-2; D is unclear. The length of the CDR3 is 14 residues. With 5 bases removed from V and 3 bases from J, the gap between germline ends came to 10 bases. As DNA, the CDR3 is TGTGCCAGCAGTGACGTCCCCCACACCGGGGAGCTGTTTTTT. This sequence encodes CASSDVPHTGELFF.

This clonotype was observed a handful of times. This chain connects TRBV30 to TRBJ1-3; a possible D gene is TRBD1 (5 bases). The CDR3 sequence is 15 residues long. The V end lost 0 bases, the J end lost 3 bases, and 12 bases lay between the germline ends. From germline, CDR1 is GTSNPN and CDR2 SVGIG (reference sequence). As DNA, the CDR3 is TGTGCCTGGAGTGTACCCGGGACGGATGGAAACACCATATATTTT. Amino acid sequence: CAWSVPGTDGNTIYF.

This chain connects TRBV3-1 to TRBJ1-4, with D uncertain. Germline values: CDR1 LGHDT, CDR2 YNNKEL (reference sequence). The CDR3 is made up of 15 amino acids. Trimming removed 4 bases from V and 6 bases from J, with 15 bases in between. This CDR3 is CASSPTAGSDEKLFF. The DNA of the CDR3 is TGTGCCAGCAGCCCCACGGCCGGATCGGATGAAAAACTGTTTTTT.

This clonotype appeared a few times. The V and J genes are TRBV6-5 and TRBJ2-7; unclear D gene. From germline, CDR1 is MNHEY and CDR2 SVGAGI. The CDR3 contains 12 residues. The V gene lost 5 bases and the J gene lost 7 bases, with 12 bases spanning the gap. The CDR3 region is CASSPRTREQYF. The CDR3 nucleotides are TGTGCCAGCAGTCCCCGGACGAGGGAGCAGTACTTC.

This chain uses TRBV5-4 with TRBJ1-3; D call uncertain. V was shortened by 3 bases and J by 4 bases, with 8 bases between the two germline ends. Per germline, CDR1 SGHNT and CDR2 YYREEE (reference sequence). The CDR3 consists of 13 residues. The chain's CDR3 is CASSSWAGNTIYF. The CDR3 DNA follows: TGTGCCAGCAGCTCGTGGGCCGGAAACACCATATATTTT.

The CDR3 here is CSVEQGARGELFF. CDR3 nucleotide sequence: TGCAGCGTTGAACAGGGGGCTAGAGGGGAGCTGTTTTTT. This rearrangement joins TRBV29-1 to TRBJ2-2; 8 bases line up with TRBD1. CDR1 and CDR2 (germline): SQVTM, ANQGSEA. After removal of 2 bases from V and 8 bases from J, the junction contained 4 bases not matched to a gene. This CDR3 region has 13 residues.

There are a few counts of this clonotype. J is TRBJ2-3 and V is TRBV7-6, with D possibly TRBD2 on 5 matching bases. The CDR3 runs to 13 residues. CDR1 is SGHVS, CDR2 FNYEAQ, per germline. The V and J ends lost 5 bases and 9 bases respectively, with 15 bases between them. CDR3 protein: CASSRREKNTQYF. CDR3 DNA: TGTGCCAGCAGCCGACGGGAAAAGAACACGCAGTATTTT.

This clonotype showed up many times. This chain links TRBV6-6 with TRBJ2-1, with 7 bases fitting TRBD2. The CDR3 length is 14 residues. Per germline, CDR1 MNHNY and CDR2 SVGAGI (reference sequence). Trimming took 5 bases from V and 10 from J; bases not matched to a gene: 11. The CDR3 loop reads CASSITFGGSEQFF. The CDR3 DNA follows: TGTGCCAGCAGTATCACCTTCGGGGGGAGCGAGCAGTTCTTC.

This clonotype was counted a few times. This sequence joins TRBV4-2 and TRBJ2-2; the D is unclear. CDR1 and CDR2 (germline): LGHNA, YNFKEQ. The CDR3 has 13 amino acids. V was trimmed by 4 bases and J by 5 bases, leaving 8 bases between them. DNA of the CDR3: TGTGCCAGCAGCCGAGTCGTTACCGGGGAGCTGTTTTTT. Amino acid sequence: CASSRVVTGELFF.

This clonotype was observed a handful of times. V usage is TRBV7-6 and J usage is TRBJ1-1, with 8 nucleotides matching TRBD1. Trimming removed 5 bases from V and 8 bases from J; junction bases left unmatched: 10. This CDR3 comprises 14 residues. Germline CDR1 and CDR2: SGHVS and FNYEAQ. For the CDR3, the DNA is TGTGCCAGCAGCCGTTCGGGACAGGACGAGGAAGCTTTCTTT. This translates into CASSRSGQDEEAFF.

The chain has TRBV11-3 and TRBJ2-7; D is perhaps TRBD1 or TRBD2 (5 bases each). CDR3 length: 13 amino acids. The ends were cut back, 5 bases at V and 5 bases at J, with 13 bases in the middle. Germline lookup yields CDR1 SGHNT and CDR2 YENEEA. The CDR3 DNA reads as TGTGCCAGCAGCCCCAGGGACCGCAACGAGCAGTACTTC. The encoded protein is CASSPRDRNEQYF.

This clonotype was counted a few times. The gene calls are TRBV7-2 and TRBJ2-5, with 7 bases that match TRBD2. The CDR3 is 17 amino acids. Per germline, CDR1 SGHTA and CDR2 FQGNSA. Losses at the gene ends were 2 bases for V and 1 base for J; bases not matched to a gene: 10. CDR3 in DNA: TGTGCCAGCAGCTTACGAGGAGCTAGCGGACTCCAAGAGACCCAGTACTTC. Translated, it gives CASSLRGASGLQETQYF.

This clonotype was recorded at least ten times. The rearrangement uses TRBV7-6 and TRBJ2-7; D is unclear. Germline assignment: CDR1 SGHVS and CDR2 FNYEAQ. This CDR3 is 14 amino acids long. V was cut by 5 bases and J by 4 bases, with 15 bases left in between. CDR3 sequence (DNA): TGTGCCAGCAGCCGAGCACCACCCCAGTACGAGCAGTACTTC. Translating it yields CASSRAPPQYEQYF.

This clonotype was seen a handful of times. This chain links TRBV20-1 with TRBJ1-1, with D possibly being TRBD1 (5 bases). Germline assignment: CDR1 DFQATT and CDR2 SNEGSKA (reference sequence). This CDR3 is 12 amino acids long. Trimming removed 6 bases at V and 5 bases at J, with 13 bases between. The CDR3 region has the DNA TGCAGTGCCCAGGGCTTAGAGACTGAAGCTTTCTTT. Protein product: CSAQGLETEAFF.

V is TRBV28 and J is TRBJ1-5; TRBD1 matches 7 bases. The trim removed 6 bases at V and 3 bases at J, leaving 8 bases unmatched. The CDR3 is 15 residues long. Germline CDR1 MDHEN, CDR2 SYDVKM. The CDR3 here is CASRPDREFNQPQHF. CDR3 bases: TGTGCCAGCAGACCCGACAGGGAGTTCAATCAGCCCCAGCATTTT.

The V gene is TRBV27, the J gene TRBJ2-1; 8 positions match TRBD1. The CDR3 has 16 amino acids. Germline-derived CDR1 and CDR2 are MNHEY and SMNVEV (reference sequence). The V gene end was trimmed by 0 bases and the J gene end by 2 bases; junction bases not matched to a gene: 3. The CDR3 bases are TGTGCCAGCAGTTTATCGAGACAGGGGCCCTACAATGAGCAGTTCTTC. It translates to CASSLSRQGPYNEQFF.

This clonotype was seen a few times. The V and J genes are TRBV5-4 and TRBJ2-6, with D perhaps given as TRBD1 or TRBD2 (5 bases each). This CDR3 region has 15 residues. Trimming pared 1 base from V and 4 bases from J, leaving 9 bases between. Germline CDR1 SGHNT, CDR2 YYREEE (reference sequence). The CDR3 loop reads CASSLYGAGANVLTF. CDR3 DNA: TGTGCCAGCAGCTTGTACGGGGCCGGGGCCAACGTCCTGACTTTC.